Listed below are T cell receptor beta chains from one sample, sequenced in a study of blood T cell repertoires in COVID-19. Data came from immunoSEQ multiplex PCR; TCRdb stores just in-frame clones and leaves some out. Altogether under 250,000 clones are present, approximately 89% being singletons, with the ten largest covering 3.1%. Sequenced input: PBMCs or T cells enriched from blood (not recorded which). The source of these receptors is a woman aged 40 to 50 who had been exposed to COVID-19. Each CDR3 is given with its conserved first and last residue. The D gene is left open where the match is weak. Rows may omit the clone size; those that give it use once, few, many or a size class.

.	TRBV13	12	.	TRBJ1-1	CASSLERSEAFF	TGTGCCAGCAGCTTAGAGCGGTCTGAAGCTTTCTTT
.	TRBV6-2/TRBV6-3	13	few	TRBJ1-6	CASSYQNNSPLHF	TGTGCCAGCAGTTACCAGAACAATTCACCCCTCCACTTT
.	TRBV6-5	16	.	TRBJ1-4	CASSYNGQGMVEKLFF	TGTGCCAGCAGTTACAATGGTCAGGGGATGGTGGAAAAACTGTTTTTT
.	TRBV2	15	.	TRBJ2-2	CASSGRRLNTGELFF	TGTGCCAGCAGTGGGAGACGGCTGAACACCGGGGAGCTGTTTTTT
.	TRBV11-1	14	once	TRBJ2-1	CASSFPGENNEQFF	TGTGCCAGCAGCTTTCCGGGGGAGAACAATGAGCAGTTCTTC
TRBD1	TRBV6-5	15	.	TRBJ1-2	CASSYSTGGASGYTF	TGTGCCAGCAGTTACTCGACAGGGGGGGCCTCCGGCTACACCTTC
TRBD2	TRBV27	16	.	TRBJ2-1	CASSFYGRGGYNEQFF	TGTGCCAGCAGTTTCTACGGGAGGGGGGGTTACAATGAGCAGTTCTTC
.	TRBV19	14	.	TRBJ2-2	CASSIAPSTGELFF	TGTGCCAGTAGTATAGCTCCCAGCACCGGGGAGCTGTTTTTT
.	TRBV27	13	.	TRBJ1-2	CASSSHPGRGYTF	TGTGCCAGCAGCTCCCACCCGGGTCGTGGCTACACCTTC
.	TRBV30	12	.	TRBJ2-2	CAWSAGVGELFF	TGTGCCTGGAGCGCAGGGGTAGGGGAGCTGTTTTTT
TRBD1	TRBV20-1	16	.	TRBJ1-5	CSASPGGSLSNQPQHF	TGCAGTGCTAGTCCAGGGGGGTCCCTTAGCAATCAGCCCCAGCATTTT
.	TRBV19	16	.	TRBJ1-2	CATSDRAPVSGYGYTF	TGTGCCACCTCAGACAGAGCTCCAGTCTCTGGCTATGGCTACACCTTC
.	TRBV24-1	12	.	TRBJ1-2	CATSDWGGGYTF	TGTGCCACCAGTGATTGGGGGGGAGGCTACACCTTC
.	TRBV6-5	12	once	TRBJ1-1	CAAGPPATEAFF	TGTGCGGCGGGACCCCCGGCAACTGAAGCTTTCTTT
TRBD1	TRBV5-1	16	.	TRBJ1-6	CASRDQDRGLNSPLHF	TGCGCCAGCAGGGATCAGGACAGGGGGCTAAATTCACCCCTCCACTTT
.	TRBV7-2	13	.	TRBJ1-2	CASSLSPGLGYTF	TGTGCCAGCAGCTTAAGTCCAGGGCTTGGCTACACCTTC
TRBD2	TRBV12-5	18	.	TRBJ2-3	CASGPPTRGGDFLDTQYF	TGTGCTAGTGGCCCCCCGACCCGGGGGGGGGACTTTTTAGATACGCAGTATTTT
.	TRBV5-4	14	.	TRBJ2-5	CASSLPQGQETQYF	TGTGCCAGCAGCTTGCCACAGGGCCAAGAGACCCAGTACTTC
.	TRBV10-3	20	.	TRBJ1-4	CAISEGGGGKGITGGEKLFF	TGTGCCATCAGTGAAGGGGGAGGGGGGAAAGGAATTACAGGTGGTGAAAAACTGTTTTTT
TRBD1	TRBV19	16	.	TRBJ1-1	CASSIGQGAFRTEAFF	TGTGCCAGTAGTATAGGACAGGGGGCCTTCAGGACTGAAGCTTTCTTT
TRBD2	TRBV10-3	15	.	TRBJ2-3	CAISDGLVVFDTQYF	TGTGCCATCAGCGACGGACTAGTGGTGTTCGATACGCAGTATTTT
TRBD1	TRBV4-2	15	.	TRBJ1-2	CASSQNIQGAYGYTF	TGTGCCAGCAGCCAAAACATACAGGGGGCCTATGGCTACACCTTC
.	TRBV5-1	14	.	TRBJ1-1	CASSLGTENTEAFF	TGCGCCAGCAGCCTGGGTACTGAGAACACTGAAGCTTTCTTT
TRBD1	TRBV19	17	once	TRBJ1-2	CASSIGADRGPNYGYTF	TGTGCCAGTAGTATAGGGGCGGACAGGGGACCGAACTATGGCTACACCTTC
TRBD1	TRBV7-6	14	once	TRBJ2-5	CASSPGTGQETQYF	TGTGCCAGCAGCCCCGGGACAGGGCAAGAGACCCAGTACTTC
.	TRBV19	13	.	TRBJ1-2	CASSIIRGYGYTF	TGTGCCAGTAGTATAATTCGGGGGTATGGCTACACCTTC
.	TRBV7-2	12	.	TRBJ1-4	CASSLSGEKLFF	TGTGCCAGCAGCCTATCGGGTGAAAAACTGTTTTTT
.	TRBV10-3	15	.	TRBJ1-2	CAIHEGGGTNYGYTF	TGTGCCATCCACGAAGGTGGGGGCACAAACTATGGCTACACCTTC
.	TRBV7-3	14	.	TRBJ2-1	CASSLDGTHDEQFF	TGTGCCAGCAGCTTAGACGGGACACACGATGAGCAGTTCTTC
.	TRBV9	19	.	TRBJ1-3	CASSPRGSPSGASGNTIYF	TGTGCCAGCAGCCCCCGTGGGAGCCCCTCAGGGGCCTCTGGAAACACCATATATTTT
TRBD1	TRBV29-1	16	.	TRBJ1-3	CSVTSDRGLSGNTIYF	TGCAGCGTTACTTCGGACAGGGGGCTCTCTGGAAACACCATATATTTT
.	TRBV5-1	15	.	TRBJ1-2	CASSFNAQGGYGYTF	TGCGCCAGCAGCTTTAACGCCCAGGGTGGCTATGGCTACACCTTC
.	TRBV2	16	.	TRBJ2-7	CASSEEVGGGLYEQYF	TGTGCCAGCAGTGAAGAAGTGGGAGGAGGTCTCTACGAGCAGTACTTC
.	TRBV12-3/TRBV12-4	13	.	TRBJ2-5	CASSLALRLAQYF	TGTGCCAGCAGTTTAGCGCTGCGGCTGGCCCAGTACTTC
TRBD1	TRBV7-3	15	.	TRBJ2-1	CASSRQGALSNEQFF	TGTGCCAGCAGCCGACAGGGGGCGCTGAGCAATGAGCAGTTCTTC
.	TRBV6-4	14	.	TRBJ1-1	CASSEGTPDTEAFF	TGTGCCAGCAGTGAGGGGACACCGGACACTGAAGCTTTCTTT
TRBD2	TRBV28	15	.	TRBJ2-7	CASSLSLAGGLEQYF	TGTGCCAGCAGTTTATCTCTAGCGGGGGGGCTCGAGCAGTACTTC
.	TRBV28	13	.	TRBJ1-1	CASRGQVGTEAFF	TGTGCCAGCAGGGGTCAGGTGGGTACTGAAGCTTTCTTT
.	TRBV7-9	16	.	TRBJ1-5	CASSLGPGGVSQPQHF	TGTGCCAGCAGCTTAGGTCCCGGAGGGGTTTCCCAGCCCCAGCATTTT
.	TRBV7-2	15	.	TRBJ1-3	CASSSYLGTGNTIYF	TGTGCCAGCAGCTCCTATCTAGGTACTGGAAACACCATATATTTT
.	TRBV7-6	17	.	TRBJ2-1	CASSLGLAGSSYNEQFF	TGTGCCAGCAGCTTAGGTTTGGCGGGGAGCTCCTACAATGAGCAGTTCTTC
TRBD1	TRBV28	14	.	TRBJ1-1	CASTQTGSNTEAFF	TGTGCCAGCACCCAGACAGGGAGTAACACTGAAGCTTTCTTT
.	TRBV11-3	12	.	TRBJ1-1	CASSNRDTEAFF	TGTGCCAGCAGCAATCGGGATACTGAAGCTTTCTTT
.	TRBV5-1	15	.	TRBJ2-5	CASSFQAKERETQYF	TGCGCCAGCAGCTTCCAAGCGAAAGAGAGAGAGACCCAGTACTTC
TRBD1	TRBV7-9	18	.	TRBJ2-3	CASSSALIQGALTDTQYF	TGTGCCAGCAGCTCGGCCTTAATACAGGGGGCATTGACAGATACGCAGTATTTT
.	TRBV16	15	.	TRBJ1-5	CASSQSGASNQPQHF	TGTGCCAGCAGCCAATCAGGGGCCAGCAATCAGCCCCAGCATTTT
.	TRBV11-3	14	once	TRBJ2-2	CASSWIQGAGELFF	TGTGCCAGCAGCTGGATACAGGGAGCCGGGGAGCTGTTTTTT
.	TRBV6-2/TRBV6-3	14	.	TRBJ1-2	CASTPWSPNYGYTF	TGTGCCAGCACCCCGTGGAGCCCTAACTATGGCTACACCTTC
.	TRBV6-2/TRBV6-3	17	.	TRBJ2-6	CASSFRQSSSGANVLTF	TGTGCCAGCAGTTTCCGACAGTCTAGCTCTGGGGCCAACGTCCTGACTTTC
.	TRBV7-6	13	.	TRBJ2-1	CASSLGLRDEQFF	TGTGCCAGCAGCTTAGGTCTCAGGGATGAGCAGTTCTTC
TRBD1	TRBV7-2	14	once	TRBJ1-3	CASSLTGGGNTIYF	TGTGCCAGCAGCCTGACAGGGGGCGGAAACACCATATATTTT
.	TRBV6-1	16	once	TRBJ2-7	CASSEAPGQASYEQYF	TGTGCCAGCAGTGAAGCGCCGGGACAAGCGTCCTACGAGCAGTACTTC
.	TRBV6-5	15	.	TRBJ1-2	CASSIPTRGFYGYTF	TGTGCCAGCTCGATCCCGACCAGAGGGTTCTATGGCTACACCTTC
.	TRBV9	17	.	TRBJ2-7	CASSVGPLGLRTYEQYF	TGTGCCAGCAGCGTAGGTCCATTGGGACTGCGGACCTACGAGCAGTACTTC
TRBD1	TRBV19	15	.	TRBJ2-7	CASSIGATGAYEQYF	TGTGCCAGTAGTATAGGCGCGACAGGGGCCTACGAGCAGTACTTC
.	TRBV7-2	14	.	TRBJ2-7	CASSLGRQVYEQYF	TGTGCCAGCAGCTTAGGTCGGCAGGTCTACGAGCAGTACTTC
TRBD2	TRBV4-2	19	.	TRBJ2-7	CASSQESPSGGISPYEQYF	TGTGCCAGCAGCCAAGAATCGCCTAGCGGGGGAATCTCCCCCTACGAGCAGTACTTC
TRBD1	TRBV11-3	17	.	TRBJ1-1	CASSLDRRDRVKTEAFF	TGTGCCAGCAGCTTGGATCGACGGGACAGGGTAAAGACTGAAGCTTTCTTT
.	TRBV19	16	once	TRBJ1-2	CASSPPLGQGSYGYTF	TGTGCCAGTAGTCCCCCTTTAGGTCAGGGTTCCTATGGCTACACCTTC